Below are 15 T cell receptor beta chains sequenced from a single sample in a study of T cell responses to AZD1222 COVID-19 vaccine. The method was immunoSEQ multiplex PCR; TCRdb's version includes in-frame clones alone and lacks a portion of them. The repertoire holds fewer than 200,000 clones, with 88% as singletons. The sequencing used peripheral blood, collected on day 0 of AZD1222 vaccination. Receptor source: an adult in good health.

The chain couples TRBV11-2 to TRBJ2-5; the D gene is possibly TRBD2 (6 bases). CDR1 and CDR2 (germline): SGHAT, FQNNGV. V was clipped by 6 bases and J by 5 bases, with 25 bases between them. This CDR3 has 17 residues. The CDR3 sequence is CASRPNAGTSFGETQYF. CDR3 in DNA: TGTGCCAGCAGGCCTAATGCCGGGACTTCCTTCGGGGAGACCCAGTACTTC.

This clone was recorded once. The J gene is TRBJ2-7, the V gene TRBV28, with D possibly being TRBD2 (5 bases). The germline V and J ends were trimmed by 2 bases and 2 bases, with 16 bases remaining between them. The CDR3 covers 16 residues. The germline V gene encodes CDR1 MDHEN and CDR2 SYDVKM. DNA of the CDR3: TGTGCCAGCAGTTTAGGCAGTCTAGGAGGAGCCTACGAGCAGTACTTC. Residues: CASSLGSLGGAYEQYF.

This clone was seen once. The CDR3 nucleotides are TGTGCCAGTAGTACGGGACAGGGGAACACTGAAGCTTTCTTT. This encodes CASSTGQGNTEAFF. V gene TRBV19 combines with J gene TRBJ1-1; 9 bases are shared with TRBD1. Unmatched junction bases numbered 1, after V lost 4 bases and J lost 1 base. The CDR3 is 14 residues long. The germline CDR1 and CDR2 sequences are LNHDA and SQIVND (reference sequence). Based on the CDR3 plus reference TRBV19 and TRBJ1-1, the full variable domain is DGGITQSPKYLFRKEGQNVTLSCEQNLNHDAMYWYRQDPGQGLRLIYYSQIVNDFQKGDIAEGYSVSREKKESFPLTVTSAQKNPTAFYLCASSTGQGNTEAFFGQGTRLTVV.

CDR3: CASSPGPAGTGELFF. The CDR3, as DNA: TGTGCCAGCAGTCCCGGCCCGGCAGGCACCGGGGAGCTGTTTTTT. The chain has TRBV28 and TRBJ2-2; no reliable D call. The CDR3 is 15 residues long. V lost 5 bases and J 4 bases, leaving 14 bases between the germline ends. CDR1 is MDHEN, CDR2 SYDVKM, per germline.

The CDR3 protein is CASRNEGRELNQPQHF. In DNA form, the CDR3 reads TGCGCCAGCCGAAACGAGGGCAGGGAGCTTAATCAGCCCCAGCATTTT. The chain recombines TRBV10-1 with TRBJ1-5; TRBD1 might be the D (5 bases). The CDR3 contains 16 residues. Trimming left V 8 bases short and J 4 bases short, with 21 bases between. Looked up from germline, CDR1 is WNHNN and CDR2 is SYGVQD (reference sequence).

The CDR3 reads CASSSGSNTEAFF. In nucleotides, the CDR3 is TGTGCCAGCAGTTCAGGTTCTAACACTGAAGCTTTCTTT. The V call is TRBV28, the J call TRBJ1-1; no definite D call. Trimming stripped 4 bases from V and 2 bases from J, with 8 bases between. CDR1 and CDR2 from the germline V gene are MDHEN and SYDVKM. The CDR3 consists of 13 residues.

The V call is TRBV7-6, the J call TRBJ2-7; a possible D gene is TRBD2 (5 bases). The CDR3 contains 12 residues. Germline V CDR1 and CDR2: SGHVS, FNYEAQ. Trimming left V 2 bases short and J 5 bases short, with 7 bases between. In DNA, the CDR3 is TGTGCCAGCAGCTTACAGGAGGACGAGCAGTACTTC. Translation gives CASSLQEDEQYF.

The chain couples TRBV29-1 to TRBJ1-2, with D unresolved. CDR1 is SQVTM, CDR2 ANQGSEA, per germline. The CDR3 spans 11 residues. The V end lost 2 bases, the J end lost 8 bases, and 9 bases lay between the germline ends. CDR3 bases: TGCAGCGTTGAACACGGAGGCGGCTACACCTTC. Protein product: CSVEHGGGYTF.

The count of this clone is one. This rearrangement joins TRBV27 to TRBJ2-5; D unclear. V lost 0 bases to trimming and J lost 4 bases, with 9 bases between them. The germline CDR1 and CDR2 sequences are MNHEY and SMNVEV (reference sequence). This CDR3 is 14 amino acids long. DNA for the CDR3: TGTGCCAGCAGTTTATCAGTGCTCGGAGAGACCCAGTACTTC. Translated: CASSLSVLGETQYF.

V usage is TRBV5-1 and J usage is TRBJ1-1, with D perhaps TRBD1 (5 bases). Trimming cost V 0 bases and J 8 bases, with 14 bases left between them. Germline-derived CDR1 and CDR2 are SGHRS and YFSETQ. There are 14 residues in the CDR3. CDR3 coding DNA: TGCGCCAGCAGCTTGGAAGGACACGGAACCGAAGCTTTCTTT. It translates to CASSLEGHGTEAFF.

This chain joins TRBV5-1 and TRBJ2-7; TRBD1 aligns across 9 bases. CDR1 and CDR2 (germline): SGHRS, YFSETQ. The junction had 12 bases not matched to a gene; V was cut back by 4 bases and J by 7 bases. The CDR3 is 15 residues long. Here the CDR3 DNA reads TGCGCCAGCAGCAATCCACAGGGGGCGCTTGGGGAGCAGTACTTC. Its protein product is CASSNPQGALGEQYF.

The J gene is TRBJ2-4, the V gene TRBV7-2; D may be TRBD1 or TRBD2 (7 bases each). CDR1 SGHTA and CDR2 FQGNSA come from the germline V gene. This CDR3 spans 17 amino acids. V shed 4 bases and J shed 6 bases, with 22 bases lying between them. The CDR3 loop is CASSSIGGTVPGNIQYF. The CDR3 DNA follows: TGTGCCAGCAGCTCAATCGGGGGGACAGTGCCGGGAAACATTCAGTACTTC.

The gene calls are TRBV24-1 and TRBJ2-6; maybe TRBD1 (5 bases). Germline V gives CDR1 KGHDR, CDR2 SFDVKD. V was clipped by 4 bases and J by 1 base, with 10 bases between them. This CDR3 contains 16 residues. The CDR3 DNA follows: TGTGCCACCAGTGACCCGACAGTTTCTGGGGCCAACGTCCTGACTTTC. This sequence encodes CATSDPTVSGANVLTF.

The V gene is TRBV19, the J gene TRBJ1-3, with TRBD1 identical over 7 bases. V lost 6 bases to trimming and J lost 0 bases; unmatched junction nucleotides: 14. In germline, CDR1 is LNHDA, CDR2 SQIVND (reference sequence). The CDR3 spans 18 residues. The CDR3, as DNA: TGTGCCAGTAGATCCTCCGGGACAGACCTTTTCTCTGGAAACACCATATATTTT. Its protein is CASRSSGTDLFSGNTIYF.

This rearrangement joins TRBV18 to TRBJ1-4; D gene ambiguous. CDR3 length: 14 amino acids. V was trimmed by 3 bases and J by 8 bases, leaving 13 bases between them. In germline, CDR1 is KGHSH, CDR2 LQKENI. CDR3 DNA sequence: TGTGCCAGCTCACCTTCGGGGTGGCGGGAAAAACTGTTTTTT. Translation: CASSPSGWREKLFF.